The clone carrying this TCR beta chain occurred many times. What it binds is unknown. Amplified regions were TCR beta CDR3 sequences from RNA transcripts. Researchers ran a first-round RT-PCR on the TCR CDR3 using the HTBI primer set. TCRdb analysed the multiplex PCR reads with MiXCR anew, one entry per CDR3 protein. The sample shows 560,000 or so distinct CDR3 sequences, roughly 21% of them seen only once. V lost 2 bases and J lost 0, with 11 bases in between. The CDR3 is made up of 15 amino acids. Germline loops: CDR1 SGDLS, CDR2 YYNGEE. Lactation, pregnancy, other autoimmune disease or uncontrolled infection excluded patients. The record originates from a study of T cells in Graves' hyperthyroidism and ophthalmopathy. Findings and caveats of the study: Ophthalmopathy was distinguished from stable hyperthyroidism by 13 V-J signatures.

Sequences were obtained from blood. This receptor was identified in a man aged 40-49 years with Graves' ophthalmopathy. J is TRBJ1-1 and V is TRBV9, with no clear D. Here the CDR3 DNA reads TGTGCCAGCAGCGTTTCCCCCGATATGAACACTGAAGCTTTCTTT. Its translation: CASSVSPDMNTEAFF.